This TCR beta chain stems from a study of PD-1 blockade in classical Hodgkin lymphoma. This CDR3 is 14 amino acids long. The V end was cut by 1 base, the J end by 6 bases, with 7 bases between. Per germline, CDR1 SEHNR and CDR2 FQNEAQ (reference sequence). Profiling relied on immunoSEQ multiplex PCR, and the TCRdb table lists in-frame clones only, not all of them. The sample yields around 30,000 clones, 89% seen once. Indicated time point: newly diagnosed, previously untreated cHL patient sample. It was by magnetic negative selection that CD4+ T cells were purified from thawed PBMCs. The sequence derives from a human donor with classical Hodgkin lymphoma. The specimen was CD4+ T cells from blood. This chain joins TRBV7-9 and TRBJ1-6; D uncertain. The CDR3 sequence: CASSLGNLNSPLHF. As DNA, the CDR3 is TGTGCCAGCAGCTTAGGAAACCTTAATTCACCCCTCCACTTT.